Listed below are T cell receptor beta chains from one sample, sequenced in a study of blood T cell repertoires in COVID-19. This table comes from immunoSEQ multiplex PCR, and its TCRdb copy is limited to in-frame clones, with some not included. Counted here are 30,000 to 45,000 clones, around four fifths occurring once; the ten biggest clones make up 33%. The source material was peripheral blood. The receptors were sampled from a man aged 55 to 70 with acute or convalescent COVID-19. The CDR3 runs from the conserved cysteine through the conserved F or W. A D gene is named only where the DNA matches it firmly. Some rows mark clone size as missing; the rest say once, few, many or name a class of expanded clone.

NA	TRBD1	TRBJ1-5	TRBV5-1	CASSLGGGQGSNQPQHF	TGCGCCAGCAGCTTGGGAGGGGGACAGGGAAGCAATCAGCCCCAGCATTTT
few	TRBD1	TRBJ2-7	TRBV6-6	CASSTAPGTGVEQYF	TGTGCCAGCAGTACCGCGCCCGGGACAGGGGTGGAGCAGTACTTC
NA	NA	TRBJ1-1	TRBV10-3	CAARTGGSTEAFF	TGTGCCGCCAGGACTGGAGGGTCCACTGAAGCTTTCTTT
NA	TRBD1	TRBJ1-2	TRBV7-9	CASSFTGATNYGYTF	TGTGCCAGCAGCTTTACAGGGGCCACCAACTATGGCTACACCTTC
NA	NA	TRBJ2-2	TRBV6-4	CASSVSGRTGELFF	TGTGCCAGCAGTGTTAGCGGTCGCACCGGGGAGCTGTTTTTT
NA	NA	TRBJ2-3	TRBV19	CASSIESVFLDTQYF	TGTGCCAGTAGTATTGAGAGTGTTTTCTTAGATACGCAGTATTTT
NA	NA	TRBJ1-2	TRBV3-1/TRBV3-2	CASSQDPGSKSGYTF	TGTGCCAGCAGCCAAGACCCAGGTTCTAAGTCGGGCTACACCTTC
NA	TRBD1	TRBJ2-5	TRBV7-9	CASSSLSLDRGKETQYF	TGTGCCAGCAGCTCGCTCTCCCTGGACAGGGGGAAGGAGACCCAGTACTTC
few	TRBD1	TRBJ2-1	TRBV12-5	CASGPDRGGSYNEQFF	TGTGCTAGTGGACCCGACAGGGGAGGATCCTACAATGAGCAGTTCTTC
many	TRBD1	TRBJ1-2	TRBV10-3	CAISESVTGGGSYGYTF	TGTGCCATCAGTGAGTCTGTTACAGGGGGAGGTAGCTATGGCTACACCTTC
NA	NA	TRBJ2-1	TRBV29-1	CSVLGRSYNEQFF	TGCAGCGTGCTTGGGCGCTCCTACAATGAGCAGTTCTTC
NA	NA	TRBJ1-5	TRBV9	CASSVAAIDQPQHF	TGTGCCAGCAGCGTAGCCGCGATTGATCAGCCCCAGCATTTT
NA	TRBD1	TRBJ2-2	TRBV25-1	CASSGQGNTGELFF	TGTGCCAGCAGCGGACAGGGAAACACCGGGGAGCTGTTTTTT
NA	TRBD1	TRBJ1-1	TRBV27	CASSQTRDRVDTEAFF	TGTGCCAGCAGTCAAACCCGGGACAGGGTGGACACTGAAGCTTTCTTT
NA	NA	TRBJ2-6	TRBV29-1	CSAASGGLSGANVLTF	TGCAGCGCCGCATCGGGGGGCCTCTCCGGGGCCAACGTCCTGACTTTC
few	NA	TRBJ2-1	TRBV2	CASSDGGTGYNEQFF	TGTGCCAGCAGTGACGGCGGGACTGGCTACAATGAGCAGTTCTTC
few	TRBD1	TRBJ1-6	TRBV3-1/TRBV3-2	CASSQDWGGTGLTPLHF	TGTGCCAGCAGCCAAGATTGGGGAGGGACAGGGTTGACACCCCTCCACTTT
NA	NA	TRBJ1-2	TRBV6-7	CASSYGGAGGYTF	TGTGCCAGCAGTTACGGGGGGGCAGGTGGCTACACCTTC
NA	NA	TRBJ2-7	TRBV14	CASSQAGGFWYEQYF	TGTGCCAGCAGCCAAGCAGGCGGGTTTTGGTACGAGCAGTACTTC
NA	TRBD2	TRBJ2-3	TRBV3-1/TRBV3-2	CASSQVVVAGRTDTQYF	TGTGCCAGCAGCCAAGTGGTAGTAGCGGGGCGCACAGATACGCAGTATTTT
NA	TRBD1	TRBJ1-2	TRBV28	CASSLSAGQGSGYTF	TGTGCCAGCAGTTTATCTGCGGGACAGGGATCCGGCTACACCTTC
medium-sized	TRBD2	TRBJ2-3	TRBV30	CAWTGLAPFTDTQYF	TGTGCCTGGACCGGACTAGCCCCCTTCACAGATACGCAGTATTTT
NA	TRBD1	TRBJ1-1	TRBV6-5	CASKRGLGNTEAFF	TGTGCCAGCAAGAGGGGGCTCGGGAACACTGAAGCTTTCTTT
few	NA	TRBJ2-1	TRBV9	CASSVPGGGSGYNEQFF	TGTGCCAGCAGCGTCCCGGGGGGCGGGAGCGGATACAATGAGCAGTTCTTC
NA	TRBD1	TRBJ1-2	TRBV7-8	CASTRELDRLLGGYTF	TGTGCCAGCACCCGGGAGTTGGACAGGTTGTTGGGTGGCTACACCTTC
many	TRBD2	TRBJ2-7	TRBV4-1	CASSQLAGVTYEQYF	TGCGCCAGCAGCCAATTAGCGGGAGTAACCTACGAGCAGTACTTC
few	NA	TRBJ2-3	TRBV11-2	CASRYTRELPDTQYF	TGTGCCAGCAGATACACGCGGGAACTCCCAGATACGCAGTATTTT
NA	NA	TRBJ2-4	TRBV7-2	CASSLVGAGTQNIQYF	TGTGCCAGCAGCTTAGTAGGCGCAGGGACACAAAACATTCAGTACTTC
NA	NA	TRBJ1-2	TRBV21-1	CASSKRGQGGSGYTF	TGTGCCAGCAGCAAACGGGGACAGGGAGGCTCCGGCTACACCTTC
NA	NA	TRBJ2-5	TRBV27	CASQVTSGETQYF	TGTGCCTCCCAGGTCACCTCGGGGGAGACCCAGTACTTC